These 29 T cell receptor beta chains were all obtained from the same sample, sequenced in a study of spatial heterogeneity in lung cancer. The time point is: sample taken at primary tumor resection. Unsorted whole RNA from tumor, nontumor lung or frozen PBMC underwent sequencing. TCRdb used MiXCR to reprocess the 5' RACE reads, holding one entry per CDR3 protein. The data contain some 47,000 distinct CDR3 sequences, 7.5% to 9% of them singletons. The sample here was PBMCs, taken at surgery. The receptors derive from a female donor with early-stage non-small cell lung cancer.

This clonotype has at least ten counts. The rearrangement uses TRBV3-1 and TRBJ2-3; TRBD1 matches 8 bases. V gave up 3 bases and J gave up 6 bases; unmatched junction bases: 11. Germline CDR1 reads LGHDT; CDR2 reads YNNKEL (reference sequence). The CDR3 has 16 residues. In DNA form, the CDR3 reads TGTGCCAGCAGCCACATTCCAGGGGGCCTTACCGATACGCAGTATTTT. Amino acid sequence: CASSHIPGGLTDTQYF.

This clonotype was detected only a few times. A read error may produce the germline difference seen at one junction end. The gene calls are TRBV4-1 and TRBJ1-2; D perhaps matches TRBD1 (5 bases). Germline CDR1 reads MGHRA; CDR2 reads YSYEKL. The CDR3 covers 13 residues. The CDR3 is CASSQDARRQLSF. CDR3 nucleotides: TGCGCCAGCAGCCAAGATGCGAGACGACAGCTTTCCTTC.

The genes are TRBV7-8 and TRBJ2-7, with D tentatively TRBD1 (5 bases). CDR3 length: 16 residues. V lost 3 bases to trimming and J lost 5 bases, with 20 bases between them. CDR1 is SGHVS, CDR2 FQNEAQ, per germline. The CDR3 sequence is CASSFLRVREHDEQYF. The CDR3 coding sequence is TGTGCCAGCAGCTTTCTGCGCGTCAGGGAACACGACGAGCAGTACTTC.

The rearrangement links TRBV18 to TRBJ1-1; D is undetermined. CDR1 KGHSH and CDR2 LQKENI come from the germline V gene. Deletions cut 5 bases from V and 3 bases from J, with 7 bases between. The CDR3 contains 12 residues. The chain's CDR3 is CASSKADTEAFF. As DNA, the CDR3 is TGTGCCAGCTCAAAGGCTGACACTGAAGCTTTCTTT.

V gene TRBV7-2 combines with J gene TRBJ2-6, with D unclear. The CDR3 is 17 residues long. Deletions cut 3 bases from V and 0 bases from J, with 12 bases between. Germline V gene lookup returns CDR1 SGHTA and CDR2 FQGNSA. CDR3 in DNA: TGTGCCAGCAGCTTTGTAGCAAGCTACTCTGGGGCCAACGTCCTGACTTTC. Its translation is CASSFVASYSGANVLTF.

The chain has TRBV19 and TRBJ2-2, with a possible D match to TRBD2 (6 bases). Per the germline V gene, CDR1 is LNHDA and CDR2 is SQIVND (reference sequence). The CDR3 covers 15 residues. Trimming left V 5 bases short and J 5 bases short, with 15 bases between. CDR3 DNA: TGTGCCAGTAGTGGGAGGCCGGCCAGTACCGGGGAGCTGTTTTTT. Translating it yields CASSGRPASTGELFF.

This clonotype has just a few counts. This chain joins TRBV5-1 and TRBJ2-2; 7 bases are shared with TRBD2. Germline V gives CDR1 SGHRS, CDR2 YFSETQ. The CDR3 sequence is 14 residues long. The trim removed 4 bases at V and 1 base at J, leaving 1 base unmatched. As DNA, the CDR3 is TGCGCCAGCAGCCTAGCGGAGAACACCGGGGAGCTGTTTTTT. Its translation: CASSLAENTGELFF.

In its sample, this clonotype was seen many times. This rearrangement joins TRBV12-3 or TRBV12-4 to TRBJ1-5; D uncertain. The CDR3 is 13 amino acids. V dropped 3 bases and J dropped 4 bases, with 7 bases sitting between them. The CDR3: CASSFAENQPQHF. DNA for the CDR3: TGTGCCAGCAGTTTCGCCGAAAATCAGCCCCAGCATTTT.

This clonotype was detected many times. V gene TRBV27 combines with J gene TRBJ2-7; the D is unclear. Germline V gives CDR1 MNHEY, CDR2 SMNVEV (reference sequence). Trimming pared 5 bases from V and 3 bases from J, leaving 8 bases between. The CDR3 length is 12 residues. The CDR3 region is CASSHNNYEQYF. CDR3 sequence (DNA): TGTGCCAGCAGTCACAATAACTACGAGCAGTACTTC.

The rearrangement joins TRBV30 to TRBJ2-7; D is unclear. This CDR3 spans 14 amino acids. Germline V gene sequence: CDR1 GTSNPN, CDR2 SVGIG (reference sequence). Trimming removed 3 bases from V and 0 bases from J, with 12 bases in between. Written as DNA, the CDR3 is TGTGCCTGGAGAGCTACAGCCTACTCCTACGAGCAGTACTTC. This translates into CAWRATAYSYEQYF.

This clonotype was picked up a small number of times. The chain carries TRBV7-2 and TRBJ2-1; 7 nucleotides align to TRBD1. With V trimmed by 1 base and J by 6 bases, 6 bases remained unmatched. CDR3 length: 15 residues. The germline V gene encodes CDR1 SGHTA and CDR2 FQGNSA. The chain's CDR3 is CASSLEGGWGNEQFF. DNA for the CDR3: TGTGCCAGCAGCTTAGAAGGGGGCTGGGGCAATGAGCAGTTCTTC.

V usage is TRBV6-6 and J usage is TRBJ1-4; 8 positions agree with TRBD1. The V segment lost 6 bases and the J segment 7 bases; nucleotides outside the gene matches: 4. Germline V lookup: CDR1 MNHNY, CDR2 SVGAGI (reference sequence). The CDR3 sequence is 13 residues long. CDR3 sequence: CASRFGQGEKLFF. The CDR3 DNA reads as TGTGCCAGCAGATTCGGACAGGGTGAAAAACTGTTTTTT.

This clonotype was seen many times. CDR3 in amino acids: CASSDRTSGVRNEQFF. CDR3 DNA sequence: TGTGCCAGCAGCGATAGGACTAGCGGCGTGCGGAATGAGCAGTTCTTC. This chain joins TRBV7-2 and TRBJ2-1, with 10 bases aligning to TRBD2. Germline V CDR1 and CDR2: SGHTA, FQGNSA. V was clipped by 5 bases and J by 7 bases; unmatched bases: 11. The CDR3 length is 16 residues.

This clonotype was detected many times. This sequence joins TRBV3-1 and TRBJ2-1; D uncertain. This CDR3 comprises 11 residues. Trimming removed 0 bases at V and 8 bases at J, with 2 bases between. CDR1 is LGHDT and CDR2 is YNNKEL in the germline V gene (reference sequence). The CDR3 loop is CASSQDHEQFF. The CDR3 nucleotides read TGTGCCAGCAGCCAAGATCATGAGCAGTTCTTC.

This clonotype was counted at least ten times. One junction end disagrees with the germline gene, perhaps due to a read error. V usage is TRBV2 and J usage is TRBJ2-7; TRBD2 aligns across 14 bases. The CDR3 sequence is 13 residues long. Per the germline V gene, CDR1 is SNHLY and CDR2 is FYNNEI. The CDR3 DNA follows: TGTGCCAGCAGTTCGGGACTAGCGGGGGTAAAAATCTTC. Protein product: CASSSGLAGVKIF.

The J gene is TRBJ2-2, the V gene TRBV20-1; TRBD1 agrees at 7 bases. The CDR3 length is 13 residues. The V segment lost 4 bases and the J segment 5 bases; nucleotides outside the gene matches: 4. Germline CDR1 and CDR2: DFQATT and SNEGSKA (reference sequence). DNA of the CDR3: TGCAGTGCTAATAAACAGGGGACCGGGGAGCTGTTTTTT. Its translation is CSANKQGTGELFF.

This clonotype has at least ten counts. The genes are TRBV19 and TRBJ2-7; D unclear. V lost 10 bases and J lost 4, with 14 bases in between. In germline, CDR1 is LNHDA, CDR2 SQIVND (reference sequence). CDR3 length equals 12 residues. CDR3 DNA: TGTGCCACTGATAGGCGTGGGTACGAGCAGTACTTC. It encodes CATDRRGYEQYF.

There are a few counts of this clonotype. The chain carries TRBV29-1 and TRBJ2-7, with 7 nucleotides matching TRBD1. The junction had 10 bases not matched to a gene; V was cut back by 6 bases and J by 2 bases. Germline V gene sequence: CDR1 SQVTM, CDR2 ANQGSEA. The CDR3 consists of 14 residues. The CDR3 protein is CSVRRATGTYEQYF. Here the CDR3 DNA reads TGCAGCGTACGTAGGGCGACAGGGACCTACGAGCAGTACTTC.

Only a few counts were recorded for this clonotype. V is TRBV10-2 and J is TRBJ2-7; D may be TRBD1 (5 bases). CDR3 size: 15 residues. The V end was cut by 3 bases, the J end by 0 bases, with 12 bases between. The germline gives CDR1 WSHSY, CDR2 SAAADI. This chain's CDR3 is CASSERWTYSYEQYF. CDR3 coding DNA: TGCGCCAGCAGTGAAAGGTGGACATACTCCTACGAGCAGTACTTC.

This clonotype appeared a few times. The rearrangement uses TRBV6-2 or TRBV6-3 and TRBJ2-1, with D maybe TRBD1 (6 bases). V gave up 7 bases and J gave up 12 bases, with 16 bases separating them. This CDR3 has 12 amino acids. Germline V CDR1 and CDR2: MNHEY, SVGEGT. This chain's CDR3 is CASTHIGQMQFF. The CDR3 DNA reads TGTGCCAGCACCCACATCGGACAGATGCAGTTCTTC.

This clonotype was seen repeatedly, ten times or more. This chain joins TRBV12-5 and TRBJ2-3; no definite D call. CDR1 and CDR2 from the germline V gene are LGHNT and FRNRAP. The CDR3 sequence is 18 residues long. V lost 0 bases and J lost 0, with 16 bases in between. CDR3 sequence (DNA): TGTGCTAGTGGTTTGGTTCCGGACGGTCACTCTAGCACAGATACGCAGTATTTT. This codes for CASGLVPDGHSSTDTQYF.

This clonotype has at least ten counts. The V gene is TRBV5-1, the J gene TRBJ1-6; D perhaps matches TRBD1 (6 bases). Per the germline V gene, CDR1 is SGHRS and CDR2 is YFSETQ. The CDR3 runs 15 residues. Trimming cost V 0 bases and J 7 bases, with 11 bases left between them. This CDR3 is CASSLDPGQNSPLHF. For the CDR3, the DNA is TGCGCCAGCAGCTTGGACCCGGGACAAAATTCACCCCTCCACTTT.

The table lists this clonotype with many counts. The CDR3 loop is CASSFSGPPTDTQYF. The CDR3 DNA reads TGCGCCAGCAGCTTTTCGGGTCCACCCACAGATACGCAGTATTTT. V usage is TRBV5-1 and J usage is TRBJ2-3, with D uncertain. This CDR3 has 15 amino acids. Germline V gene lookup returns CDR1 SGHRS and CDR2 YFSETQ. V shed 2 bases and J shed 2 bases, with 12 bases lying between them.

In its sample, this clonotype was seen many times. This rearrangement joins TRBV27 to TRBJ2-7; D ambiguous. Trimming removed 2 bases at V and 3 bases at J, with 8 bases between. The CDR3 is 13 residues long. Germline CDR1 reads MNHEY; CDR2 reads SMNVEV (reference sequence). The CDR3 coding sequence is TGTGCCAGCAGTTTAGGCAACTACTACGAGCAGTACTTC. This sequence encodes CASSLGNYYEQYF.

This clonotype has ten or more counts. The gene calls are TRBV20-1 and TRBJ2-5; 8 bases are shared with TRBD2. J was trimmed by 5 bases and V by 1 base; bases with no gene match: 9. Looked up from germline, CDR1 is DFQATT and CDR2 is SNEGSKA (reference sequence). The CDR3 totals 15 residues. CDR3 protein: CSARAPGGPMETQYF. DNA of the CDR3: TGCAGTGCTAGAGCCCCGGGGGGGCCGATGGAGACCCAGTACTTC.

This clonotype was seen repeatedly, ten times or more. This sequence joins TRBV7-2 and TRBJ2-6; D is possibly TRBD1 or TRBD2 (5 bases each). Germline lookup yields CDR1 SGHTA and CDR2 FQGNSA. Trimming removed 3 bases from V and 6 bases from J, with 9 bases in between. This CDR3 is 14 amino acids long. The CDR3: CASSFGGQANVLTF. CDR3 nucleotide sequence: TGTGCCAGCAGCTTCGGAGGACAGGCCAACGTCCTGACTTTC.

This clonotype has more than one count but fewer than ten. The V gene is TRBV7-6, the J gene TRBJ2-5; 8 bases match TRBD2. This CDR3 has 13 amino acids. V lost 5 bases to trimming and J lost 5 bases; unmatched junction nucleotides: 4. The V gene's germline CDR1 is SGHVS and CDR2 FNYEAQ. CDR3 amino acids: CASSSGGRETQYF. Written as DNA, the CDR3 is TGTGCCAGCAGCAGCGGGGGTAGGGAGACCCAGTACTTC.

This clonotype has ten or more counts. This chain uses TRBV6-6 with TRBJ1-1, with a possible D match to TRBD1 (5 bases). Germline V gives CDR1 MNHNY, CDR2 SVGAGI (reference sequence). Between the trimmed V and J ends, which lost 8 bases and 1 base, there was a span of 20 bases. The CDR3 consists of 16 residues. The CDR3 nucleotides are TGTGCCAGCGGTATTTCAGGAGGGGCGTCGAACACTGAAGCTTTCTTT. Its translation: CASGISGGASNTEAFF.

This clonotype was detected ten times or more. The chain links TRBV3-1 to TRBJ1-4; no clear D. V was cut by 4 bases and J by 6 bases, with 15 bases left in between. The CDR3 is made up of 15 amino acids. Germline-derived CDR1 and CDR2 are LGHDT and YNNKEL (reference sequence). CDR3 DNA: TGTGCCAGCAGCCCCACCCACGGCGCCGATGAAAAACTGTTTTTT. This codes for CASSPTHGADEKLFF.